Below, 2 T cell receptor beta chains from the same sample are listed, as sequenced in a study of blood T cell repertoires in COVID-19. Assay used: immunoSEQ multiplex PCR; TCRdb lists only in-frame clones, some missing. The sample consists of more than 150,000 clones, more than 85% of them appearing once. Sequencing used peripheral blood. The receptors stem from a man in his fifties with acute or convalescent COVID-19.

The chain carries TRBV5-6 and TRBJ2-5; D is ambiguous. V dropped 1 base and J dropped 2 bases, with 6 bases sitting between them. Germline loops: CDR1 SGHDT, CDR2 YYEEEE. The CDR3 is made up of 13 amino acids. In DNA, the CDR3 is TGTGCCAGCAGCTTGAACAGTCAAGAGACCCAGTACTTC. Residues: CASSLNSQETQYF.

CDR3 region: CSATDGLTYGYTF. The CDR3 DNA follows: TGCAGCGCCACAGACGGACTCACTTATGGCTACACCTTC. The V gene is TRBV29-1, the J gene TRBJ1-2; no firm D call. There are 13 residues in the CDR3. V lost 7 bases and J lost 5, with 17 bases in between. Germline V gene lookup returns CDR1 SQVTM and CDR2 ANQGSEA.